This T cell receptor beta chain was sequenced for a study of early T cells in non-severe SARS-CoV-2 infection. TCRdb used MiXCR to reprocess the 5' RACE reads, holding one entry per CDR3 protein. The table includes some 66,000 distinct CDR3 sequences, roughly an eighth detected once. J lost 6 bases, V lost 4 bases, and 8 bases had no gene match. From germline, CDR1 is SGHRS and CDR2 YFSETQ. CDR3 size: 15 residues. The sample taken for sequencing was whole blood. The rearrangement uses TRBV5-1 and TRBJ2-3, with 10 bases fitting TRBD2. The TCR was taken from an adult who was a healthcare worker with PCR-confirmed SARS-CoV-2 infection or an uninfected control (not recorded which). The CDR3: CASSPGSGGQDTQYF. Written as DNA, the CDR3 is TGCGCCAGCAGCCCCGGTAGCGGGGGGCAGGATACGCAGTATTTT.